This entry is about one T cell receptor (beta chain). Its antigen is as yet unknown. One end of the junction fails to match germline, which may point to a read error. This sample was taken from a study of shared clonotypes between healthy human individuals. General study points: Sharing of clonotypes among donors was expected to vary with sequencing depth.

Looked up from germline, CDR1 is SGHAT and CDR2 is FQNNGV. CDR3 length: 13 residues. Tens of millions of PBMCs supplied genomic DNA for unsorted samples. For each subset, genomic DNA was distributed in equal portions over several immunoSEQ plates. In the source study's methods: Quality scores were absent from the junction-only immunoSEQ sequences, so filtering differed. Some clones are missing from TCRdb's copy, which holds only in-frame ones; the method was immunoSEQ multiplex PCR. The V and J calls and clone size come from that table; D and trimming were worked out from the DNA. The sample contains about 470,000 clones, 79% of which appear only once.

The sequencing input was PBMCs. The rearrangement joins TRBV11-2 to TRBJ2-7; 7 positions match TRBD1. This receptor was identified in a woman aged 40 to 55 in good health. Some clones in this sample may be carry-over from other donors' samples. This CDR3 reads CGSSVGQPYEQYF. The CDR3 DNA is TGTGGCAGCAGCGTGGGACAGCCCTACGAGCAGTACTTC.